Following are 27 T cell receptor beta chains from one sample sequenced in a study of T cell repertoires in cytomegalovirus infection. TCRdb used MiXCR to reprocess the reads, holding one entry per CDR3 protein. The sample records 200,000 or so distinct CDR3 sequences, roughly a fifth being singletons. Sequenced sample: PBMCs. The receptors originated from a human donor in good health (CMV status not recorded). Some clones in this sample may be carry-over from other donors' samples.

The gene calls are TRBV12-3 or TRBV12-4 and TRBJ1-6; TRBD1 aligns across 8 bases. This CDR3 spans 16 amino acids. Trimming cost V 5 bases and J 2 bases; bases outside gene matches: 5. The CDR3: CASSTRTGPYNSPLHF. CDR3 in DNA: TGTGCCAGCAGTACCCGGACAGGGCCCTATAATTCACCCCTCCACTTT.

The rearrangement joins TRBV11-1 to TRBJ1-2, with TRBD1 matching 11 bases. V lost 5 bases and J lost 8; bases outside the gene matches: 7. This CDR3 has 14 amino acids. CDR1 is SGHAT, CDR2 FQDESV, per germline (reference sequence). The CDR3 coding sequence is TGTGCCAGCAGCCTGGGACAGGGGGTCGGAGGCTACACCTTC. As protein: CASSLGQGVGGYTF.

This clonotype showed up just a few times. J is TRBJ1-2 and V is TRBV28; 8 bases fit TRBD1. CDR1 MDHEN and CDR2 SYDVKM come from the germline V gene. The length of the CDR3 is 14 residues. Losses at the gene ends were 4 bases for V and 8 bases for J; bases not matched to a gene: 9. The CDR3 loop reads CASSSLDRVGGYTF. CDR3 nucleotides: TGTGCCAGCAGTTCGTTGGACAGGGTAGGAGGCTACACCTTC.

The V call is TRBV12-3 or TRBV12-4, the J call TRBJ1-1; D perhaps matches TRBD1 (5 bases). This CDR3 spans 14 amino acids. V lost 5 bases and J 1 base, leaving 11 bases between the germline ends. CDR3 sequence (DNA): TGTGCCAGCAGTGGGCAGGGTGCGAACACTGAAGCTTTCTTT. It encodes CASSGQGANTEAFF.

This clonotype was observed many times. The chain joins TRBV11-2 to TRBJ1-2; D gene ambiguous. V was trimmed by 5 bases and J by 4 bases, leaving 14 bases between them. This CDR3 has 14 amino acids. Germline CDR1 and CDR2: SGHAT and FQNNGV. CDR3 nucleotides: TGTGCCAGCAGCCGCAGCGAGGGAGGCTATGGCTACACCTTC. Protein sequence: CASSRSEGGYGYTF.

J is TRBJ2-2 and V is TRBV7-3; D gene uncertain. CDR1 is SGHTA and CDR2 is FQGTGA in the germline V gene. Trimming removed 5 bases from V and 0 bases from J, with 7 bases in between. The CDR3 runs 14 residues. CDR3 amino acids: CASSLTPNTGELFF. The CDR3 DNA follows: TGTGCCAGCAGCCTGACACCGAACACCGGGGAGCTGTTTTTT.

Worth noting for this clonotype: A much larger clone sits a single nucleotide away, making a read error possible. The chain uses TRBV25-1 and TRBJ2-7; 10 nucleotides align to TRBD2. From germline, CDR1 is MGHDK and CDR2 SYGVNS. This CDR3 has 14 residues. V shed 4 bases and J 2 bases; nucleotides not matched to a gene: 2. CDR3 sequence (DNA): TGTGCCAGCAGTGGGACTAGCGGAACCTACGAGCAGTACTTC. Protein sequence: CASSGTSGTYEQYF.

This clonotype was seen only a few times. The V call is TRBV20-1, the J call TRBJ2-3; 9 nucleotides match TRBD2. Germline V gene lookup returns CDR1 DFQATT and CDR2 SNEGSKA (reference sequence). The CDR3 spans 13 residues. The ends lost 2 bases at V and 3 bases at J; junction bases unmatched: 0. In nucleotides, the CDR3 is TGCAGTGCTAGACTAGCGGGGACAGATACGCAGTATTTT. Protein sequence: CSARLAGTDTQYF.

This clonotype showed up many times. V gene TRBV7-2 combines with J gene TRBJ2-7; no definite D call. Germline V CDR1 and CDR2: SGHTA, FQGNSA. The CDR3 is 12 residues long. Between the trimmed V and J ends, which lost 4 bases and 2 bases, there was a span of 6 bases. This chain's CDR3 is CASSSFPYEQYF. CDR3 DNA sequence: TGTGCCAGCAGCTCCTTTCCCTACGAGCAGTACTTC.

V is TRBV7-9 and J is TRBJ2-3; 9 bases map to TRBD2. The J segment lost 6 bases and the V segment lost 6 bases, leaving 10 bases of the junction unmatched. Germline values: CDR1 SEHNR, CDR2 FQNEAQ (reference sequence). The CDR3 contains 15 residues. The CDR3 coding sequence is TGTGCCAGCAGTAGCGGGAGATGGGATTCGGATACGCAGTATTTT. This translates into CASSSGRWDSDTQYF.

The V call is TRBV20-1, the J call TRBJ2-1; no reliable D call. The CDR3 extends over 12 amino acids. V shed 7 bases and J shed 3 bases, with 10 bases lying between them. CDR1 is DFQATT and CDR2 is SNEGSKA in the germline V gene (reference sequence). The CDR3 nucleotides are TGCAGTGTTCAGGACCGCTACAATGAGCAGTTCTTC. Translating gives CSVQDRYNEQFF.

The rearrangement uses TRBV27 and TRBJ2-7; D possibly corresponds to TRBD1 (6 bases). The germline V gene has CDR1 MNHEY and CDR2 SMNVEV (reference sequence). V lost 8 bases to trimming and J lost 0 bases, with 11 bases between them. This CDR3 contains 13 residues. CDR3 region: CASAPDSSYEQYF. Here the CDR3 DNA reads TGTGCCAGCGCACCGGACAGCTCCTACGAGCAGTACTTC.

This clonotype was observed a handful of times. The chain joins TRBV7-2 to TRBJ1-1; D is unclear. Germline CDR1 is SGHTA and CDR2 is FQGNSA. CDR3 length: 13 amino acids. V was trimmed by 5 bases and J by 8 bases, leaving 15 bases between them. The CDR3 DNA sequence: TGTGCCAGCAGCCCCCCGAATGGGTACGAAGCTTTCTTT. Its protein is CASSPPNGYEAFF.

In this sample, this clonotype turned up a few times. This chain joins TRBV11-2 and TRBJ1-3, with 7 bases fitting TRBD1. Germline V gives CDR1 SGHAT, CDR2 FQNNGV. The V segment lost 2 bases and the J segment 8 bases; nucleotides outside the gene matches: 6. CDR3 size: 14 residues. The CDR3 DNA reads TGTGCCAGCAGCTTACACCCAGGGGGAGACACCATATATTTT. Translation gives CASSLHPGGDTIYF.

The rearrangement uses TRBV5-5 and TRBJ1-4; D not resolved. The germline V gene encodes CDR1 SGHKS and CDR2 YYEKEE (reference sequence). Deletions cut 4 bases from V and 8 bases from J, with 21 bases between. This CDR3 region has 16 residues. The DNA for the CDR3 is TGTGCCAGCAGCGCCATGTCCGGTCTGGGCGCGGAAAAACTGTTTTTT. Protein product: CASSAMSGLGAEKLFF.

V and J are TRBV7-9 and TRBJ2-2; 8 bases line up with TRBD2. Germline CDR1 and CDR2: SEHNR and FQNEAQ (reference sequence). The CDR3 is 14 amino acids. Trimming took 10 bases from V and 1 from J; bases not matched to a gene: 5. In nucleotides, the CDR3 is TGTGCCACCCGAAGCGGGGGGAACACCGGGGAGCTGTTTTTT. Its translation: CATRSGGNTGELFF.

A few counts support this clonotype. The chain's CDR3 is CASSAPPLPQQFF. The CDR3, as DNA: TGTGCCAGCAGCGCGCCGCCCCTCCCCCAGCAGTTCTTC. The chain couples TRBV12-3 or TRBV12-4 to TRBJ2-1, with no clear D. Trimming left V 6 bases short and J 11 bases short, with 17 bases between. The CDR3 has 13 residues.

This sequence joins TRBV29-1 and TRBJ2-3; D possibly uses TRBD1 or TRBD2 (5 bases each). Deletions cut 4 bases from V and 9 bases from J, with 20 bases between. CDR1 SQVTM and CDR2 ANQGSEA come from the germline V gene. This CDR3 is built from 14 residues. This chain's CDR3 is CSVGGARLQATQYF. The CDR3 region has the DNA TGCAGCGTTGGAGGGGCCCGATTACAGGCGACGCAGTATTTT.

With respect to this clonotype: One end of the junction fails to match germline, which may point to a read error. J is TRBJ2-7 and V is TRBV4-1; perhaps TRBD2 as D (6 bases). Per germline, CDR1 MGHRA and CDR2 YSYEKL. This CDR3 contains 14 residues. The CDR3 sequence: CASSQVAGQYEQYF. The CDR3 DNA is TGTGCCAGCAGCCAAGTGGCGGGGCAGTACGAGCAGTACTTC.

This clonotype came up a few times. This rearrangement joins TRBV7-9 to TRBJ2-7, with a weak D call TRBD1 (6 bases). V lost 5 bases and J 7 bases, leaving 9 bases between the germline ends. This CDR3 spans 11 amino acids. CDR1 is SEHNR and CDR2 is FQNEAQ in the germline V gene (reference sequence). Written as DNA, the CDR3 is TGTGCCAGCAGCCATGACAGGGAGCAGTACTTC. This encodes CASSHDREQYF.

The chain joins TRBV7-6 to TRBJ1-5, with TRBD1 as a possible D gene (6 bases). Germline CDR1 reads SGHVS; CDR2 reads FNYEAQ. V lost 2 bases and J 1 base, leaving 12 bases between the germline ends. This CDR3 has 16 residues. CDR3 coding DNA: TGTGCCAGCAGCTTATACAGGGACACCAGCAATCAGCCCCAGCATTTT. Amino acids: CASSLYRDTSNQPQHF.

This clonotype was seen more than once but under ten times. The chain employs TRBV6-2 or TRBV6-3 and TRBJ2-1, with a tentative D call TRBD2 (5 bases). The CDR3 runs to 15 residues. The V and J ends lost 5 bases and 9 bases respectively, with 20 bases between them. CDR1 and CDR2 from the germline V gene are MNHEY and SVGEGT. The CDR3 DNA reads TGTGCCAGCAGTCGTATAGGCCTGGTCGGAGGTGAGCAGTTCTTC. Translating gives CASSRIGLVGGEQFF.

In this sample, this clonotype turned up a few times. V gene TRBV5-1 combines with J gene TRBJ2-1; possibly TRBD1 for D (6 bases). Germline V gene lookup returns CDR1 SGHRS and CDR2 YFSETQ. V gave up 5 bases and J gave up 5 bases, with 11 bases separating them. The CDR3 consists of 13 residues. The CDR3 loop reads CASRQGSDNEQFF. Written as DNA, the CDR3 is TGCGCCAGCAGACAGGGTTCCGACAATGAGCAGTTCTTC.

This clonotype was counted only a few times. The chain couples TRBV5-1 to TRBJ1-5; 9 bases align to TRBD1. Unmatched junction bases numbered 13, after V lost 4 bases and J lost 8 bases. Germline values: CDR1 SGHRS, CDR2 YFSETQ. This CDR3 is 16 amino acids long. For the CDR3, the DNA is TGCGCCAGCAGCCCTACGGGACAGGGAGGAAAGGAGCCCCAGCATTTT. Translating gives CASSPTGQGGKEPQHF.

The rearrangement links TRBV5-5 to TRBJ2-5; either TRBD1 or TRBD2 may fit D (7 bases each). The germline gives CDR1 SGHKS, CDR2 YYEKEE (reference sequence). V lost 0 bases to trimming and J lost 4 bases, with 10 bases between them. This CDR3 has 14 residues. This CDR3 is CASSLGEGAETQYF. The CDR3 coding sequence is TGTGCCAGCAGCTTGGGGGAGGGGGCAGAGACCCAGTACTTC.

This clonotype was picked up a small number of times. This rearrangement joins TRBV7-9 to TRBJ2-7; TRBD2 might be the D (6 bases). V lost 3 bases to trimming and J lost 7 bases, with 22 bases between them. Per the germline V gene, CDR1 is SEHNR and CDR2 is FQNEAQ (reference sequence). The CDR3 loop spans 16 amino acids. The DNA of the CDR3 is TGTGCCAGCAGCTTTGGAGCGGGCAGCCCCACGGAGGAGCAGTACTTC. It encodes CASSFGAGSPTEEQYF.

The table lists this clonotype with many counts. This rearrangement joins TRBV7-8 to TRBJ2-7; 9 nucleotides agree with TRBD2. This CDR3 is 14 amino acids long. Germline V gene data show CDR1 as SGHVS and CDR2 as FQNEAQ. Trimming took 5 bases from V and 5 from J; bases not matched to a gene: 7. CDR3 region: CASSPKLAGNEQYF. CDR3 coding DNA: TGTGCCAGCAGCCCTAAGCTAGCGGGAAACGAGCAGTACTTC.